The 15 T cell receptor beta chains presented below share a single source sample, sequenced in a study of blood T cell repertoires in COVID-19. Data came from immunoSEQ multiplex PCR; TCRdb stores just in-frame clones and leaves some out. This sample carries approximately 300,000 clones, about 86% of them seen once, and the ten largest clones take approximately 1.1%. Sequences were obtained from peripheral blood. All receptors derive from a woman in her forties or fifties with acute or convalescent COVID-19.

The genes are TRBV27 and TRBJ1-1; 7 nucleotides line up with TRBD1. This CDR3 is built from 15 residues. The germline CDR1 and CDR2 sequences are MNHEY and SMNVEV (reference sequence). J was trimmed by 2 bases and V by 5 bases; bases with no gene match: 8. CDR3 region: CASSIERTGNTEAFF. CDR3 nucleotides: TGTGCCAGCAGTATTGAACGGACAGGTAACACTGAAGCTTTCTTT.

This chain uses TRBV12-5 with TRBJ1-2; 9 nucleotides agree with TRBD1. There are 14 residues in the CDR3. V shed 8 bases, J shed 0 bases, and the junction held 4 bases outside the gene matches. Germline V gene sequence: CDR1 LGHNT, CDR2 FRNRAP. CDR3 DNA sequence: TGTGCTAGTTTAAGACAGGGGGCTAACTATGGCTACACCTTC. Protein: CASLRQGANYGYTF. Looking up the rest from reference TRBV12-5 and TRBJ1-2 gives the full variable domain: DARVTQTPRHKVTEMGQEVTMRCQPILGHNTVFWYRQTMMQGLELLAYFRNRAPLDDSGMPKDRFSAEMPDATLATLKIQPSEPRDSAVYFCASLRQGANYGYTFGSGTRLTVV.

This clone was seen a single time. V and J are TRBV2 and TRBJ2-4, with 13 bases identical to TRBD2. After removal of 3 bases from V and 6 bases from J, the junction contained 8 bases not matched to a gene. This CDR3 has 17 amino acids. Germline CDR1 reads SNHLY; CDR2 reads FYNNEI. The CDR3 spells CASSEGLAGLPVNIQYF. CDR3 bases: TGTGCCAGCAGTGAGGGACTAGCGGGGCTCCCCGTAAACATTCAGTACTTC.

CDR3 amino acids: CSASEQGGEKLFF. The CDR3 DNA reads as TGCAGTGCTAGTGAGCAGGGGGGCGAAAAACTGTTTTTT. The rearrangement links TRBV20-1 to TRBJ1-4; the match to TRBD1 covers 7 bases. The trim removed 3 bases at V and 8 bases at J, leaving 6 bases unmatched. Germline CDR1 reads DFQATT; CDR2 reads SNEGSKA (reference sequence). The CDR3 runs to 13 residues.

In this sample, this clone turned up a few times. The V call is TRBV29-1, the J call TRBJ2-7, with 7 bases matching TRBD2. V shed 4 bases, J shed 5 bases, and the junction held 8 bases outside the gene matches. CDR3 length: 13 amino acids. In germline, CDR1 is SQVTM, CDR2 ANQGSEA. CDR3 region: CSVVSVAGDEQYF. CDR3 in DNA: TGCAGCGTTGTTAGCGTCGCGGGGGACGAGCAGTACTTC.

This clone has just a few counts. J is TRBJ2-5 and V is TRBV28; a weak D match, TRBD1 (6 bases). The CDR3 sequence is 17 residues long. Deletions cut 5 bases from V and 1 base from J, with 20 bases between. Germline V gene lookup returns CDR1 MDHEN and CDR2 SYDVKM. The CDR3 coding sequence is TGTGCCAGCAGTCGATCAACCATCTCGGACAGCCAAGAGACCCAGTACTTC. It translates to CASSRSTISDSQETQYF.

This chain connects TRBV5-1 to TRBJ2-5, with 11 bases lining up with TRBD2. Germline CDR1 SGHRS, CDR2 YFSETQ. J lost 4 bases, V lost 1 base, and 3 bases had no gene match. The CDR3 is 15 residues long. CDR3 sequence: CASSLTSGGSETQYF. The DNA of the CDR3 is TGCGCCAGCAGCTTGACTAGCGGGGGTTCAGAGACCCAGTACTTC.

CDR3 in DNA: TGTGCCAGCTCATCCCGGGACAGGGTTGAAAAACTGTTTTTT. It encodes CASSSRDRVEKLFF. The genes are TRBV18 and TRBJ1-4; 9 nucleotides agree with TRBD1. The germline CDR1 and CDR2 sequences are KGHSH and LQKENI. The trim removed 5 bases at V and 7 bases at J, leaving 5 bases unmatched. There are 14 residues in the CDR3.

The CDR3 spells CASSIERRADQPQHF. The CDR3 bases are TGTGCCAGTAGTATAGAGAGGAGGGCGGATCAGCCCCAGCATTTT. V and J are TRBV19 and TRBJ1-5; D call uncertain. CDR1 and CDR2 from the germline V gene are LNHDA and SQIVND (reference sequence). The CDR3 has 15 residues. Trimming took 0 bases from V and 5 from J, leaving 11 bases between them.

The CDR3 bases are TGTGCCAGCAGCTTGGGGACAGGGGGCGATCAGCCCCAGCATTTT. Amino acids: CASSLGTGGDQPQHF. The chain carries TRBV7-8 and TRBJ1-5, with 12 positions matching TRBD1. The CDR3 is made up of 15 amino acids. Germline CDR1 is SGHVS and CDR2 is FQNEAQ. Unmatched junction bases numbered 2, after V lost 3 bases and J lost 5 bases.

The chain links TRBV27 to TRBJ1-4; 8 bases agree with TRBD1. The CDR3 has 16 amino acids. Germline-derived CDR1 and CDR2 are MNHEY and SMNVEV (reference sequence). V lost 3 bases to trimming and J lost 2 bases; unmatched junction nucleotides: 5. For the CDR3, the DNA is TGTGCCAGCAGTTTCTCAGGGGGCGGGACTAATGAAAAACTGTTTTTT. This gives the protein CASSFSGGGTNEKLFF.

This clone was observed a handful of times. This chain links TRBV7-2 with TRBJ1-1, with TRBD1 matching 7 bases. The CDR3 loop spans 13 amino acids. J lost 8 bases, V lost 2 bases, and 5 bases had no gene match. CDR1 is SGHTA, CDR2 FQGNSA, per germline. CDR3 protein: CASSLRQGMEAFF. The DNA of the CDR3 is TGTGCCAGCAGCTTAAGACAGGGCATGGAAGCTTTCTTT. Combining the CDR3 with reference TRBV7-2 and TRBJ1-1 gives the whole variable domain GAGVSQSPSNKVTEKGKDVELRCDPISGHTALYWYRQSLGQGLEFLIYFQGNSAPDKSGLPSDRFSAERTGGSVSTLTIQRTQQEDSAVYLCASSLRQGMEAFFGQGTRLTVV.

This sequence joins TRBV27 and TRBJ1-2; 7 bases align to TRBD1. The CDR3 sequence is 15 residues long. In germline, CDR1 is MNHEY, CDR2 SMNVEV (reference sequence). V was clipped by 6 bases and J by 4 bases; unmatched bases: 11. In DNA, the CDR3 is TGTGCCAGCAGCCCCCACGGACAGGACCTCTATGGCTACACCTTC. Protein: CASSPHGQDLYGYTF.

The genes are TRBV5-4 and TRBJ2-1; TRBD2 might be the D (5 bases). CDR3 length equals 15 residues. V was pared by 4 bases and J by 3 bases, with 14 bases between. Germline CDR1 reads SGHNT; CDR2 reads YYREEE (reference sequence). The CDR3 bases are TGTGCCAGCAGCCCTCCCGGGAATATCTACAATGAGCAGTTCTTC. Translating it yields CASSPPGNIYNEQFF. The full variable domain, completed using reference TRBV5-4 and TRBJ2-1, is ETGVTQSPTHLIKTRGQQVTLRCSSQSGHNTVSWYQQALGQGPQFIFQYYREEENGRGNFPPRFSGLQFPNYSSELNVNALELDDSALYLCASSPPGNIYNEQFFGPGTRLTVL.

This sequence joins TRBV5-5 and TRBJ1-1; unclear D gene. Germline V gene sequence: CDR1 SGHKS, CDR2 YYEKEE (reference sequence). The CDR3 contains 13 residues. V was trimmed by 1 base and J by 3 bases, leaving 7 bases between them. The CDR3 reads CASSLIRDTEAFF. The CDR3 DNA follows: TGTGCCAGCAGCTTGATTCGGGACACTGAAGCTTTCTTT.